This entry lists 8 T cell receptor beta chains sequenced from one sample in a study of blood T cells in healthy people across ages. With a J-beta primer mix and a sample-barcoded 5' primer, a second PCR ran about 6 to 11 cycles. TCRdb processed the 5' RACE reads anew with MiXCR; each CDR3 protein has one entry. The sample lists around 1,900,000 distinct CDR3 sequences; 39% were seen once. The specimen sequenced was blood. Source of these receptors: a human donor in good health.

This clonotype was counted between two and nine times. DNA for the CDR3: TGTGCCAGCAGCAAAGGAAAGACTAGCGGGTGCTCCTACGAGCAGTACTTC. Protein: CASSKGKTSGCSYEQYF. The chain combines TRBV21-1 with TRBJ2-7; the D segment call TRBD2 is taken from the table without a DNA check. TRBV21-1 is termed a pseudogene. The CDR3 sequence is 17 residues long.

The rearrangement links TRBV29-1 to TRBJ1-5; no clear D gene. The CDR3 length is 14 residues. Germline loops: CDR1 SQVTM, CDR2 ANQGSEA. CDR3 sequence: CRNPVFQSYQPQHF. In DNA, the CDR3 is TGCAGAAACCCAGTATTTCAATCGTATCAGCCCCAGCATTTT.

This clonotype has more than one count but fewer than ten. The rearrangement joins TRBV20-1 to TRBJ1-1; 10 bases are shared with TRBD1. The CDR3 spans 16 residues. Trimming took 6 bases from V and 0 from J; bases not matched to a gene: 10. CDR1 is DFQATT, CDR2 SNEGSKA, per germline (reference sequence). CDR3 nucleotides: TGCAGTGCGAGCCGGGACAGGGGACCAATGAACACTGAAGCTTTCTTT. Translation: CSASRDRGPMNTEAFF.

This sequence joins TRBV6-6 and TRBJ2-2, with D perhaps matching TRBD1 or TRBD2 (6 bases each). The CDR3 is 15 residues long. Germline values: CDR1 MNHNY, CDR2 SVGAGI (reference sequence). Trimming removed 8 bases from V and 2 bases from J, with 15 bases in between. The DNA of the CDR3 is TGTGCCAGCCGAGGGGGGCAGGGAAACACCGGGGAGCTGTTTTTT. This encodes CASRGGQGNTGELFF.

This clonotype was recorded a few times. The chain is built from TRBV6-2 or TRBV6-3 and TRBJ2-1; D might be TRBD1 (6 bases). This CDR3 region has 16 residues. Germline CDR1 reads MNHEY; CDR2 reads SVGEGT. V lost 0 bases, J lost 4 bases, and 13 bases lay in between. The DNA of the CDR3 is TGTGCCAGCAGTTACTCCCGCAGGGGACCTTACAATGAGCAGTTCTTC. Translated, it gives CASSYSRRGPYNEQFF.

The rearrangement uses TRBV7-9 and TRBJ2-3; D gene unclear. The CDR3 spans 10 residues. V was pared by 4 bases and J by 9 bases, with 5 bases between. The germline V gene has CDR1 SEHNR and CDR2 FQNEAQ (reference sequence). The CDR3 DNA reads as TGTGCCAGCAGCTCCCTAACGCAGTATTTT. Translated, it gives CASSSLTQYF.

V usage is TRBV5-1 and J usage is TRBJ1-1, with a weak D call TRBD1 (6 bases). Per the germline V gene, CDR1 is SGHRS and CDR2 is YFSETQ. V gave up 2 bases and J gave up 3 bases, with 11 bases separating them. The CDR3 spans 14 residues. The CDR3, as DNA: TGCGCCAGCAGCTTTACAGGGTTTGACACTGAAGCTTTCTTT. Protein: CASSFTGFDTEAFF.

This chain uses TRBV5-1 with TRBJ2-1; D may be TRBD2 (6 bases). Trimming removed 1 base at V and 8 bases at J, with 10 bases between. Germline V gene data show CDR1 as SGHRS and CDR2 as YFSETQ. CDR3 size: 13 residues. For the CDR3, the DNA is TGCGCCAGCAGCTTGCTAGGGGAGGATGAGCAGTTCTTC. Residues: CASSLLGEDEQFF.